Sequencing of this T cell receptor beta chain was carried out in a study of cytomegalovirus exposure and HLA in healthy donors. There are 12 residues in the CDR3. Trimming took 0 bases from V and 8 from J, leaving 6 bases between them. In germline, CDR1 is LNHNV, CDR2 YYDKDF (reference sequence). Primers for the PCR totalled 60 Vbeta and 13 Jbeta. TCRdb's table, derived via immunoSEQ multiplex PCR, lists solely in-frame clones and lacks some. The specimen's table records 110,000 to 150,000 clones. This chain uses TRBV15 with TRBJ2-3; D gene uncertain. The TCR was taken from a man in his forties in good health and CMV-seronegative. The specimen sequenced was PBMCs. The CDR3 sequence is CATSRDGSTQYF. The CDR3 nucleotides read TGTGCCACCAGCAGAGACGGTAGTACGCAGTATTTT.